The 12 T cell receptor beta chains below come from one sample, sequenced in a study of cytomegalovirus exposure and HLA in healthy donors. Primers: 60 Vbeta forward and 13 Jbeta reverse. Here immunoSEQ multiplex PCR was the method, and the copy in TCRdb shows in-frame clones only, minus some. The data show roughly 130,000 clones, around 80% seen once. Specimen: PBMCs. The receptors here all came from a woman aged 18-35 years in good health and CMV-seropositive.

This chain joins TRBV28 and TRBJ1-2, with 7 bases matching TRBD1. The V gene's germline CDR1 is MDHEN and CDR2 SYDVKM. J gave up 7 bases and V 1 base, and 12 bases lay outside the gene matches. The CDR3 totals 16 residues. The CDR3 region is CASSLSVSTGRSGYTF. For the CDR3, the DNA is TGTGCCAGCAGTTTATCAGTATCGACAGGGAGGTCTGGCTACACCTTC.

This chain links TRBV10-3 with TRBJ2-7; D unresolved. Germline CDR1 is ENHRY and CDR2 is SYGVKD. Trimming removed 3 bases from V and 3 bases from J, with 9 bases in between. This CDR3 contains 13 residues. The CDR3 bases are TGTGCCATCAGTGATTCTAGTCGCTACGAGCAGTACTTC. It codes for CAISDSSRYEQYF.

The CDR3 DNA follows: TGTGCCATCGCGGAGGGTACCCATACCTACGAGCAGTACTTC. The encoded protein is CAIAEGTHTYEQYF. The genes are TRBV10-3 and TRBJ2-7; D may be TRBD2 (6 bases). The CDR3 loop spans 14 amino acids. The germline V gene has CDR1 ENHRY and CDR2 SYGVKD. The germline V and J ends were trimmed by 8 bases and 2 bases, with 16 bases remaining between them.

As concerns this clone: Distinct nucleotide sequences in the sample also encode this CDR3. The chain recombines TRBV7-9 with TRBJ1-2; D is ambiguous. The CDR3 covers 8 residues. With 3 bases removed from V and 14 bases from J, the gap between germline ends came to 4 bases. From germline, CDR1 is SEHNR and CDR2 FQNEAQ (reference sequence). This chain's CDR3 is CASSFETF. CDR3 sequence (DNA): TGTGCCAGCAGCTTCGAGACCTTC.

The chain recombines TRBV4-1 with TRBJ2-1; 10 bases agree with TRBD2. In germline, CDR1 is MGHRA, CDR2 YSYEKL. V dropped 4 bases and J dropped 8; count of bases not matched to a gene: 11. The CDR3 is made up of 16 amino acids. DNA of the CDR3: TGCGCCAGCAGCCTCCTGACTAGCGGGTTCCCCGATGAGCAGTTCTTC. This encodes CASSLLTSGFPDEQFF.

The chain is built from TRBV28 and TRBJ2-4; 8 nucleotides match TRBD2. Germline V gene sequence: CDR1 MDHEN, CDR2 SYDVKM. This CDR3 region has 18 residues. The trim removed 3 bases at V and 0 bases at J, leaving 10 bases unmatched. The CDR3 here is CASSLGRRGGLAKNIQYF. In DNA, the CDR3 is TGTGCCAGCAGTTTGGGACGTCGGGGGGGCCTAGCCAAAAACATTCAGTACTTC.

The chain couples TRBV6-4 to TRBJ2-3, with 12 bases matching TRBD1. With V trimmed by 2 bases and J by 4 bases, 1 base remained unmatched. The germline V gene has CDR1 MRHNA and CDR2 SNTAGT. There are 15 residues in the CDR3. The CDR3 nucleotides read TGTGCCAGCAGTGACGGGACAGGGGGCGCAGATACGCAGTATTTT. Translation gives CASSDGTGGADTQYF.

The rearrangement joins TRBV7-2 to TRBJ2-1, with 9 positions matching TRBD2. Trimming at V came to 1 base and at J to 10 bases, leaving 8 bases not matched to a gene. The germline V gene has CDR1 SGHTA and CDR2 FQGNSA. The CDR3 is 15 amino acids. The CDR3 bases are TGTGCCAGCAGCTTAGTTTCCCTAGCGGGGTGGGAGCAGTTCTTC. Encoded protein: CASSLVSLAGWEQFF.

Here the CDR3 reads CASSPGGVIYQPQHF. CDR3 DNA: TGTGCCAGTAGTCCGGGGGGGGTAATCTATCAGCCCCAGCATTTT. This sequence joins TRBV19 and TRBJ1-5; weak D call: TRBD1 (5 bases). The germline V gene has CDR1 LNHDA and CDR2 SQIVND (reference sequence). The CDR3 covers 15 residues. V lost 5 bases and J 5 bases, leaving 16 bases between the germline ends. The whole variable domain, remainder taken from reference TRBV19 and TRBJ1-5, is DGGITQSPKYLFRKEGQNVTLSCEQNLNHDAMYWYRQDPGQGLRLIYYSQIVNDFQKGDIAEGYSVSREKKESFPLTVTSAQKNPTAFYLCASSPGGVIYQPQHFGDGTRLSIL.

The genes are TRBV11-3 and TRBJ2-7, with 11 bases identical to TRBD2. The CDR3 sequence is 16 residues long. Germline assignment: CDR1 SGHNT and CDR2 YENEEA. Germline trimming cut 1 base from V and 3 bases from J; bases unmatched to any gene: 5. The CDR3 region has the DNA TGTGCCAGCAGCTTAGGTACCGGGACTAGCGGCTACGAGCAGTACTTC. This translates into CASSLGTGTSGYEQYF.

In its sample, this clone was seen once. This sequence joins TRBV9 and TRBJ2-3; TRBD1 matches 8 bases. Per the germline V gene, CDR1 is SGDLS and CDR2 is YYNGEE. The CDR3 runs 16 residues. The trim removed 0 bases at V and 5 bases at J, leaving 8 bases unmatched. CDR3: CASSVAQGASIDTQYF. CDR3 nucleotides: TGTGCCAGCAGCGTAGCTCAGGGGGCATCGATAGATACGCAGTATTTT.

This sequence joins TRBV5-1 and TRBJ1-3, with TRBD1 as a possible D gene (6 bases). There are 16 residues in the CDR3. Germline CDR1 is SGHRS and CDR2 is YFSETQ. V was shortened by 0 bases and J by 4 bases, with 14 bases between the two germline ends. The DNA for the CDR3 is TGCGCCAGCAGCTTGGGCGCGGGGGCTTCCGGAAACACCATATATTTT. Encoded protein: CASSLGAGASGNTIYF.